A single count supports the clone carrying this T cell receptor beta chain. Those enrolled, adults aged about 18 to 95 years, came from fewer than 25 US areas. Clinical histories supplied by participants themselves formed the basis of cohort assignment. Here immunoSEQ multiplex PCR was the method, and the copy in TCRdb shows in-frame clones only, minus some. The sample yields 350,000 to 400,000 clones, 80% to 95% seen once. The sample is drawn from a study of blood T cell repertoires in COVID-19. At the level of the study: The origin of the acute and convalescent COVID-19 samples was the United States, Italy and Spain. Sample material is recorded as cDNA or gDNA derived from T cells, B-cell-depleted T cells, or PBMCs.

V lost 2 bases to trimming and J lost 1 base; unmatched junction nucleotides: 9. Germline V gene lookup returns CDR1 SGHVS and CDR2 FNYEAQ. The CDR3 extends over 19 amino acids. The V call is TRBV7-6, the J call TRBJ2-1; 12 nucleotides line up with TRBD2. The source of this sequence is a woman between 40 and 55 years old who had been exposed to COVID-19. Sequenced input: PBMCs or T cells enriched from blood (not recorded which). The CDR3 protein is CASSLLAGGKMESYNEQFF. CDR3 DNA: TGTGCCAGCAGCTTACTAGCGGGAGGGAAAATGGAGTCCTACAATGAGCAGTTCTTC.